The next 10 T cell receptor beta chains were all read from a single sample in a study of shared clonotypes between healthy human individuals. Naive CD8 cells lacked CD45RO and underwent positive selection for CCR7, leaving out terminally differentiated effector memory CD45RA+ cells. Measured with immunoSEQ multiplex PCR; TCRdb has only the in-frame clones, and not every one. This table has about 2 million clones, roughly 94% appearing once. Sequenced input: naive CD8+ T cells sorted from blood. These receptors were obtained from a man aged 18 to 35 in good health.

This sequence joins TRBV4-3 and TRBJ2-5; D is unclear. Germline loops: CDR1 LGHNA, CDR2 YSLEER. V lost 4 bases, J lost 5 bases, and 11 bases lay in between. CDR3 length equals 13 residues. CDR3 nucleotides: TGCGCCAGCAGCCCTTCTAGGTTGGAGACCCAGTACTTC. It specifies CASSPSRLETQYF.

This chain uses TRBV19 with TRBJ1-1; no firm D call. The CDR3 is 14 amino acids. V dropped 1 base and J dropped 2 bases, with 8 bases sitting between them. Germline V gene data show CDR1 as LNHDA and CDR2 as SQIVND (reference sequence). CDR3 loop: CASSIVWLNTEAFF. The CDR3 DNA follows: TGTGCCAGTAGTATAGTTTGGCTAAACACTGAAGCTTTCTTT.

V gene TRBV28 combines with J gene TRBJ2-3; TRBD2 matches 10 bases. Germline CDR1 reads MDHEN; CDR2 reads SYDVKM. This CDR3 has 16 residues. J was trimmed by 0 bases and V by 4 bases; bases with no gene match: 4. For the CDR3, the DNA is TGTGCCAGCAGTTCCCGGACTAGCGGAAGCACAGATACGCAGTATTTT. Translation: CASSSRTSGSTDTQYF.

The chain employs TRBV7-9 and TRBJ1-1, with D tentatively TRBD1 (6 bases). Trimming pared 5 bases from V and 0 bases from J, leaving 13 bases between. CDR3 length: 15 residues. Germline V gene sequence: CDR1 SEHNR, CDR2 FQNEAQ (reference sequence). Written as DNA, the CDR3 is TGTGCCAGCAGCCAAACGACAGGCGTGAACACTGAAGCTTTCTTT. Its protein product is CASSQTTGVNTEAFF.

The J gene is TRBJ2-7, the V gene TRBV5-5; 7 nucleotides match TRBD2. Germline V CDR1 and CDR2: SGHKS, YYEKEE (reference sequence). V lost 2 bases and J lost 2; bases outside the gene matches: 13. CDR3 size: 17 residues. The CDR3 bases are TGTGCCAGCAGCTTACAGACTAGCACTCATGGGACCTACGAGCAGTACTTC. Translation: CASSLQTSTHGTYEQYF.

The V gene is TRBV11-2, the J gene TRBJ1-1; 7 bases are a match to TRBD1. With V trimmed by 0 bases and J by 3 bases, 4 bases remained unmatched. CDR3 length: 15 amino acids. Germline CDR1 SGHAT, CDR2 FQNNGV. The CDR3 DNA reads as TGTGCCAGCAGCTTAGATACAGGGGCTTACACTGAAGCTTTCTTT. As protein: CASSLDTGAYTEAFF.

With regard to this clone: Other DNA sequences in the sample encode the same CDR3. This chain uses TRBV5-6 with TRBJ2-7; D is possibly TRBD1 or TRBD2 (5 bases each). Germline V gene lookup returns CDR1 SGHDT and CDR2 YYEEEE. V was cut by 2 bases and J by 2 bases, with 11 bases left in between. CDR3 length equals 14 residues. The DNA of the CDR3 is TGTGCCAGCAGCTTCGGTACGGGGCCCTACGAGCAGTACTTC. This encodes CASSFGTGPYEQYF.

The genes are TRBV6-5 and TRBJ2-7; TRBD2 might be the D (5 bases). The V end was cut by 5 bases, the J end by 3 bases, with 14 bases between. The CDR3 has 14 amino acids. Germline values: CDR1 MNHEY, CDR2 SVGAGI. For the CDR3, the DNA is TGTGCCAGCAGTGCAACCGGGGAAAGCTACGAGCAGTACTTC. Translated: CASSATGESYEQYF.

V is TRBV30 and J is TRBJ2-3, with 8 bases identical to TRBD2. The germline V gene has CDR1 GTSNPN and CDR2 SVGIG (reference sequence). Unmatched junction bases numbered 9, after V lost 4 bases and J lost 6 bases. The CDR3 is 14 residues long. The CDR3 region is CAWNSGVPGDTQYF. The CDR3 nucleotides read TGTGCCTGGAATAGCGGGGTTCCAGGGGATACGCAGTATTTT.

On this clone: The missing conserved phenylalanine or tryptophan at the end of this CDR3 makes a read error likely. V usage is TRBV5-6 and J usage is TRBJ2-7, with D tentatively TRBD2 (5 bases). Trimming pared 4 bases from V and 3 bases from J, leaving 8 bases between. The germline V gene has CDR1 SGHDT and CDR2 YYEEEE. The length of the CDR3 is 12 residues. The CDR3 loop is CASSPGNYEQYS. In nucleotides, the CDR3 is TGTGCCAGCAGCCCGGGGAACTACGAGCAGTACTCC.